This T cell receptor beta chain was observed in a study of blood T cell repertoires in COVID-19. Study in general: Sites across the United States, Italy and Spain contributed samples from acute and convalescent COVID-19.

Cohort allocation depended upon clinical history that participants reported. The CDR3 spans 15 residues. The V and J ends lost 5 bases and 5 bases, in that order; junction bases with no gene match: 7. The germline V gene encodes CDR1 SGHNT and CDR2 YENEEA. Some clones are missing from TCRdb's copy, which holds only in-frame ones; the method was immunoSEQ multiplex PCR. Of 220,000 or so clones listed, more than 80% were seen once; the top ten hold under 3.5%. The sample taken for sequencing was PBMCs or T cells enriched from blood (not recorded which). The receptor was derived from a woman under 30 in a cohort exposed to, infected with or recovered from COVID-19 (not recorded which). This chain uses TRBV11-3 with TRBJ2-2, with TRBD1 matching over 8 bases. This CDR3 reads CASSPGQGETGELFF. CDR3 bases: TGTGCCAGCAGCCCAGGACAGGGAGAGACCGGGGAGCTGTTTTTT.